Presented here are 19 T cell receptor beta chains from one specimen sequenced in a study of T-cell memory formation after mild COVID-19. TCRdb recomputed calls from the 5' RACE reads with MiXCR, one row per CDR3 protein. The profile covers some 120,000 distinct CDR3 sequences, with over 15% appearing a single time and 4.5% to 5.5% taken by the ten largest. The sequenced sample consisted of PBMCs or a T cell subset sorted from them (not recorded which). The receptors originated from a man younger than 35 who had mild COVID-19 (a few samples of this study predate the infection). Cell type and time point are not known.

A few counts support this clonotype. V and J are TRBV12-3 or TRBV12-4 and TRBJ2-4; 10 bases line up with TRBD1. This CDR3 has 13 amino acids. J was trimmed by 8 bases and V by 6 bases; bases with no gene match: 4. CDR3 residues: CASSETGGYIQYF. Written as DNA, the CDR3 is TGTGCCAGCAGCGAGACAGGGGGCTACATTCAGTACTTC.

This clonotype was counted only a few times. The chain recombines TRBV28 with TRBJ1-3; TRBD1 is a possible D gene (5 bases). Trimming stripped 6 bases from V and 3 bases from J, with 15 bases between. CDR3 length: 15 amino acids. CDR1 is MDHEN, CDR2 SYDVKM, per germline. The CDR3 nucleotides are TGTGCCAGCAGCCCCCCTGGGGGATATGGAAACACCATATATTTT. Translation: CASSPPGGYGNTIYF.

This clonotype showed up just a few times. The chain employs TRBV12-3 or TRBV12-4 and TRBJ1-1; a possible D gene is TRBD1 (6 bases). V dropped 6 bases and J dropped 5 bases, with 10 bases sitting between them. CDR3 length equals 12 residues. The CDR3 nucleotides are TGTGCCAGCAGCCAGAGGGGGACTGAAGCTTTCTTT. Encoded protein: CASSQRGTEAFF.

This clonotype was seen a few times. The J gene is TRBJ2-1, the V gene TRBV5-1, with TRBD2 matching 8 bases. CDR1 and CDR2 (germline): SGHRS, YFSETQ. With V trimmed by 2 bases and J by 5 bases, 9 bases remained unmatched. CDR3 length equals 16 residues. As DNA, the CDR3 is TGCGCCAGCAGCTTCCAGCTGGCGGGGGGTCACAATGAGCAGTTCTTC. Protein sequence: CASSFQLAGGHNEQFF.

This clonotype came up a few times. V and J are TRBV10-2 and TRBJ2-7; D is perhaps TRBD2 (6 bases). Germline CDR1 WSHSY, CDR2 SAAADI. The ends were cut back, 6 bases at V and 3 bases at J, with 9 bases in the middle. The CDR3 has 12 residues. DNA for the CDR3: TGCGCCAGCAGGGACTACCTCTACGAGCAGTACTTC. It is translated as CASRDYLYEQYF.

The sample holds a few counts of this clonotype. This chain links TRBV20-1 with TRBJ1-2; D gene unclear. The CDR3 length is 12 residues. The ends were cut back, 3 bases at V and 8 bases at J, with 13 bases in the middle. The germline gives CDR1 DFQATT, CDR2 SNEGSKA (reference sequence). CDR3 bases: TGCAGTGCTAGTCGGCAGGCGCACGGCTACACCTTC. This translates into CSASRQAHGYTF.

This chain uses TRBV7-9 with TRBJ2-3, with 8 bases matching TRBD2. CDR1 SEHNR and CDR2 FQNEAQ come from the germline V gene (reference sequence). V dropped 5 bases and J dropped 2; count of bases not matched to a gene: 12. This CDR3 has 17 amino acids. DNA of the CDR3: TGTGCCAGCAGCCTATCACTAGCGGACCCTTACACAGATACGCAGTATTTT. This encodes CASSLSLADPYTDTQYF.

This clonotype was detected only a few times. This chain connects TRBV10-3 to TRBJ2-3, with TRBD1 as a possible D gene (5 bases). CDR3 size: 15 residues. V was clipped by 2 bases and J by 2 bases, with 11 bases between them. The V gene's germline CDR1 is ENHRY and CDR2 SYGVKD. The CDR3 protein is CAISEVGAPTDTQYF. The CDR3 coding sequence is TGTGCCATCAGTGAGGTAGGGGCCCCCACAGATACGCAGTATTTT.

The J gene is TRBJ1-5, the V gene TRBV6-5; D gene unclear. The CDR3 has 13 residues. The V end lost 6 bases, the J end lost 4 bases, and 10 bases lay between the germline ends. CDR1 and CDR2 (germline): MNHEY, SVGAGI. The CDR3 nucleotides read TGTGCCAGCAGGAGGGTTAGTAATCAGCCCCAGCATTTT. It specifies CASRRVSNQPQHF.

This clonotype was found a few times. The rearrangement joins TRBV7-9 to TRBJ2-1; D not certain. The germline gives CDR1 SEHNR, CDR2 FQNEAQ (reference sequence). Trimming pared 3 bases from V and 3 bases from J, leaving 6 bases between. The CDR3 is 13 amino acids. The CDR3 DNA sequence: TGTGCCAGCAGCTTTCCCAGCTACAATGAGCAGTTCTTC. This gives the protein CASSFPSYNEQFF.

This clonotype was detected only a few times. This chain connects TRBV20-1 to TRBJ2-7; D gene ambiguous. Trimming removed 4 bases at V and 4 bases at J, with 14 bases between. The CDR3 runs to 13 residues. The germline V gene has CDR1 DFQATT and CDR2 SNEGSKA (reference sequence). CDR3 sequence: CSATDGAPYEQYF. The DNA of the CDR3 is TGCAGTGCTACCGACGGAGCCCCTTACGAGCAGTACTTC.

This clonotype has more than one count but fewer than ten. The J gene is TRBJ2-5, the V gene TRBV5-1; 12 bases are shared with TRBD2. The V gene end was trimmed by 4 bases and the J gene end by 1 base; junction bases not matched to a gene: 5. Germline V gene data show CDR1 as SGHRS and CDR2 as YFSETQ. There are 16 residues in the CDR3. This CDR3 reads CASSQGLAGLQETQYF. The DNA for the CDR3 is TGCGCCAGCAGCCAAGGACTAGCGGGACTCCAAGAGACCCAGTACTTC. The full variable domain, with the rest looked up from reference TRBV5-1 and TRBJ2-5, is KAGVTQTPRYLIKTRGQQVTLSCSPISGHRSVSWYQQTPGQGLQFLFEYFSETQRNKGNFPGRFSGRQFSNSRSEMNVSTLELGDSALYLCASSQGLAGLQETQYFGPGTRLLVL.

This clonotype was counted a few times. The chain couples TRBV7-2 to TRBJ2-6, with 11 bases aligning to TRBD2. Germline V gene sequence: CDR1 SGHTA, CDR2 FQGNSA. The CDR3 contains 17 residues. V was clipped by 6 bases and J by 4 bases; unmatched bases: 8. CDR3 in DNA: TGTGCCAGCAGTTTCCTAGCGGGGGGCGGAGGGGCCAACGTCCTGACTTTC. Translation: CASSFLAGGGGANVLTF.

This chain uses TRBV15 with TRBJ2-4; 8 bases align to TRBD2. Trimming took 4 bases from V and 1 from J; bases not matched to a gene: 3. This CDR3 has 15 residues. Germline lookup yields CDR1 LNHNV and CDR2 YYDKDF (reference sequence). CDR3 residues: CATSKLAGAKNIQYF. The CDR3 DNA follows: TGTGCCACCAGCAAGTTAGCGGGGGCCAAAAACATTCAGTACTTC.

This clonotype was counted between two and nine times. The chain is built from TRBV6-5 and TRBJ2-7, with a weak D call TRBD1 (6 bases). V dropped 6 bases and J dropped 2 bases, with 11 bases sitting between them. The CDR3 has 13 residues. The V gene's germline CDR1 is MNHEY and CDR2 SVGAGI. Here the CDR3 reads CASSPDSTYEQYF. The CDR3 DNA is TGTGCCAGCAGCCCGGACAGTACCTACGAGCAGTACTTC.

This chain joins TRBV6-2 or TRBV6-3 and TRBJ1-5; D may be TRBD1 (6 bases). This CDR3 is built from 14 residues. V lost 6 bases to trimming and J lost 4 bases, with 13 bases between them. Germline V gene lookup returns CDR1 MNHEY and CDR2 SVGEGT. This chain's CDR3 is CASSRGQINQPQHF. The CDR3 DNA reads as TGTGCCAGCAGCCGAGGACAGATAAATCAGCCCCAGCATTTT.

The chain combines TRBV4-3 with TRBJ2-1; 9 bases agree with TRBD1. Germline CDR1 and CDR2: LGHNA and YSLEER. This CDR3 contains 15 residues. J lost 3 bases, V lost 3 bases, and 3 bases had no gene match. The DNA for the CDR3 is TGCGCCAGCAGCCATCTGACAGGGGGCTACAATGAGCAGTTCTTC. As protein: CASSHLTGGYNEQFF.

The V and J genes are TRBV9 and TRBJ1-2; TRBD1 aligns across 8 bases. Unmatched junction bases numbered 4, after V lost 2 bases and J lost 7 bases. Germline V CDR1 and CDR2: SGDLS, YYNGEE. The CDR3 has 13 residues. CDR3 amino acids: CASSVRGQGGYTF. The CDR3 nucleotides read TGTGCCAGCAGCGTCAGGGGGCAGGGTGGCTACACCTTC.

The chain recombines TRBV7-9 with TRBJ2-1; 11 nucleotides match TRBD2. The germline gives CDR1 SEHNR, CDR2 FQNEAQ (reference sequence). V shed 6 bases and J 8 bases; nucleotides not matched to a gene: 15. This CDR3 contains 17 residues. The CDR3 coding sequence is TGTGCCAGCAGGCCCAGATCTAGCGGGGGGCCGTACCATGAGCAGTTCTTC. Translation: CASRPRSSGGPYHEQFF.